This entry features one TCR beta chain sequence. It was with 60 Vbeta and 13 Jbeta primers that the PCR ran. Data came from immunoSEQ multiplex PCR; TCRdb stores just in-frame clones and leaves some out. The sample records 130,000 to 150,000 clones, nearly 80% being singletons. V gave up 0 bases and J gave up 8 bases, with 14 bases separating them. Germline CDR1 and CDR2: SGDLS and YYNGEE. The CDR3 has 15 residues. This sample stems from a study of cytomegalovirus exposure and HLA in healthy donors. Sequenced input: PBMCs. The rearrangement uses TRBV9 and TRBJ1-4; a possible D gene is TRBD1 (5 bases). The sequence was obtained from a woman aged 25 to 39 in good health and CMV-seronegative. The chain's CDR3 is CASSVEGLGHEKLFF. CDR3 DNA: TGTGCCAGCAGCGTAGAGGGGTTGGGGCACGAAAAACTGTTTTTT.